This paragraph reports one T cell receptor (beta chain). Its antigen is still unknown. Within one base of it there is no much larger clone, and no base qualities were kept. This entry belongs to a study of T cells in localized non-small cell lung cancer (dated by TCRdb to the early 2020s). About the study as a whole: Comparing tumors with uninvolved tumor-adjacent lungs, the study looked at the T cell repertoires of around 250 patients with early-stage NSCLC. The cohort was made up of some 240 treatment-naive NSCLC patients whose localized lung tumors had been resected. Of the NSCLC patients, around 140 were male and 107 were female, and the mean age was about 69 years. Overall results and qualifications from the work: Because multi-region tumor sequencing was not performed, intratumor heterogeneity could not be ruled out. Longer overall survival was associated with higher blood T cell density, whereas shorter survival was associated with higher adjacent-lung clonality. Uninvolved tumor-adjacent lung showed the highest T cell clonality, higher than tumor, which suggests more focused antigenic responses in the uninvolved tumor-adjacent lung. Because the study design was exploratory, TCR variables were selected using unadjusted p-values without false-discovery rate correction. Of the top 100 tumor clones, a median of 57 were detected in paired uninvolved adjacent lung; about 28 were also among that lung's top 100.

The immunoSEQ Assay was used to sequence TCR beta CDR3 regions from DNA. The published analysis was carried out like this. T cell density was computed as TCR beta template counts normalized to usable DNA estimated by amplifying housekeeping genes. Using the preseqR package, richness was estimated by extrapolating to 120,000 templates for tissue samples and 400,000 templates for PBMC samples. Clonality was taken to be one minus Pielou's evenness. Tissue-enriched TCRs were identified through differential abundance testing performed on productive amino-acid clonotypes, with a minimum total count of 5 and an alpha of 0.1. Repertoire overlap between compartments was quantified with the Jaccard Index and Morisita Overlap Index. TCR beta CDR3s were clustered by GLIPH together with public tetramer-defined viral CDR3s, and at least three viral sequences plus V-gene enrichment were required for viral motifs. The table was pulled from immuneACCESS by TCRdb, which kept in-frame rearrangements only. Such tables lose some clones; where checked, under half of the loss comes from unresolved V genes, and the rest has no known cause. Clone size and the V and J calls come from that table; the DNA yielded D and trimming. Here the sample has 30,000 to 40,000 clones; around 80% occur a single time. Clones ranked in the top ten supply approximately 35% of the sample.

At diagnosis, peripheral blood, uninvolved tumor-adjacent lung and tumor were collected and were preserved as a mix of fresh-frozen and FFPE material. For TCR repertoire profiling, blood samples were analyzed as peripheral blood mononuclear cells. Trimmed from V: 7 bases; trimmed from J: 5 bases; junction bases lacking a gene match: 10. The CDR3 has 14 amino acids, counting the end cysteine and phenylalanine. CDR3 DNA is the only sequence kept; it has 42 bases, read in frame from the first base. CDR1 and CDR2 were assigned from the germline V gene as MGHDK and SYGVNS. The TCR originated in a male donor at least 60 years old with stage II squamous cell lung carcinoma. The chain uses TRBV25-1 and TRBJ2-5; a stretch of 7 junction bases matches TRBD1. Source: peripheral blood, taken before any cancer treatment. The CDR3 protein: CASNPLTGTETQYF. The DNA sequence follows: TGTGCCAGCAATCCACTGACAGGGACGGAGACCCAGTACTTC. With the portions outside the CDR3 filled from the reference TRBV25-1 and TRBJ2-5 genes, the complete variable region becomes EADIYQTPRYLVIGTGKKITLECSQTMGHDKMYWYQQDPGMELHLIHYSYGVNSTEKGDLSSESTVSRIRTEHFPLTLESARPSHTSQYLCASNPLTGTETQYFGPGTRLLVL.